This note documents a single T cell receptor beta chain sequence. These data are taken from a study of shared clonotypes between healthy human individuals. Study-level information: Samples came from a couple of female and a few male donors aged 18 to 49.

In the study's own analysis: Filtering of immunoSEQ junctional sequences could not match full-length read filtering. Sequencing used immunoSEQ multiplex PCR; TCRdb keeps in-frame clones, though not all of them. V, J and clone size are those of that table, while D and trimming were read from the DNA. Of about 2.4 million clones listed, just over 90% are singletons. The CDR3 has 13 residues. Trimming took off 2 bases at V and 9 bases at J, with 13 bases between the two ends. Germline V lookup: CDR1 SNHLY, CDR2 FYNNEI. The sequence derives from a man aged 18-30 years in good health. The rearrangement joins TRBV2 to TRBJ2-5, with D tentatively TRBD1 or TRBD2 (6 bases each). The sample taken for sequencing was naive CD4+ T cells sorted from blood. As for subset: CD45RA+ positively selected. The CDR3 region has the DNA TGTGCCAGCAGTGAATCGGGGGCTACGGCCCAGTACTTC. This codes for CASSESGATAQYF.